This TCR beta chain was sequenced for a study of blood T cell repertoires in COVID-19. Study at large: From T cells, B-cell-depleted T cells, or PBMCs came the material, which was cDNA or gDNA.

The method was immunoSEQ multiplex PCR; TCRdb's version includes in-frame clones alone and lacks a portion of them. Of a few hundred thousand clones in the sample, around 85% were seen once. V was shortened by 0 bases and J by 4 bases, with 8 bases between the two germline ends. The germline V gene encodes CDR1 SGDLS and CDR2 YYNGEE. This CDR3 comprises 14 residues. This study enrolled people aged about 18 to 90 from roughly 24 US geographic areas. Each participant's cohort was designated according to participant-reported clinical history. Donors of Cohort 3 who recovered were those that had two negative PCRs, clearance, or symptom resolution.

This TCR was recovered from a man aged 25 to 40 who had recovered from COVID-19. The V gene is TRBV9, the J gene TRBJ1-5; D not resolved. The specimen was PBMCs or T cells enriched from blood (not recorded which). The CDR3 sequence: CASSVGSRNQPQHF. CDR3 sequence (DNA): TGTGCCAGCAGCGTAGGATCCAGGAATCAGCCCCAGCATTTT.